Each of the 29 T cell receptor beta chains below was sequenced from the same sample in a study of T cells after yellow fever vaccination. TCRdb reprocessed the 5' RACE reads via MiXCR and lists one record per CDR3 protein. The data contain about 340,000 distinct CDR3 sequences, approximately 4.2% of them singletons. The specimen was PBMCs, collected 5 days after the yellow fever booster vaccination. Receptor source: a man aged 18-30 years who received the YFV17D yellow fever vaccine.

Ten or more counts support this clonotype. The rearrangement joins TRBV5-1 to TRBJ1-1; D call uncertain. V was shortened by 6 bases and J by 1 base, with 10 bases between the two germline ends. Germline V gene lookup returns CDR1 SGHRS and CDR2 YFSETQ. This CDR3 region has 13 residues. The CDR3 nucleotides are TGCGCCAGCAAGGACGGATGGAACACTGAAGCTTTCTTT. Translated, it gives CASKDGWNTEAFF.

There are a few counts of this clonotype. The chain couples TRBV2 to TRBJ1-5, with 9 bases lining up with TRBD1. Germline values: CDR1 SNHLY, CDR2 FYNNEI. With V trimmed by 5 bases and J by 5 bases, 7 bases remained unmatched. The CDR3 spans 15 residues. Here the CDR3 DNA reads TGTGCCAGCAGTTGGACAGGGGATTTGGATCAGCCCCAGCATTTT. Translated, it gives CASSWTGDLDQPQHF.

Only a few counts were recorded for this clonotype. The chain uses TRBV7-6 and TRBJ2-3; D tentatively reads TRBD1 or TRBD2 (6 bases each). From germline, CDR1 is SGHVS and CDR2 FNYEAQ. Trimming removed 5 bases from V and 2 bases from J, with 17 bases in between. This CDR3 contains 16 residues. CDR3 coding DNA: TGTGCCAGCAGCCCAAACTGGGGGGCCCCCACAGATACGCAGTATTTT. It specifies CASSPNWGAPTDTQYF.

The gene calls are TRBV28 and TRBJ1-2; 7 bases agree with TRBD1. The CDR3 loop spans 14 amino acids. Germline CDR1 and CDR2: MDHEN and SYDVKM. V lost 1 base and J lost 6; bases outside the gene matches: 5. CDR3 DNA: TGTGCCAGCAGTTTATACGACAGGGTAGATGGCTACACCTTC. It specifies CASSLYDRVDGYTF.

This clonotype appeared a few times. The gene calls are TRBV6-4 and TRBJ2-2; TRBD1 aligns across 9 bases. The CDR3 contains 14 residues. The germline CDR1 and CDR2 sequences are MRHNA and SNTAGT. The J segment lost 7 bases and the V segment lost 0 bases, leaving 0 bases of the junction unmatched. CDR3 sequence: CASSDSTGGGELFF. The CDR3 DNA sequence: TGTGCCAGCAGTGACTCGACAGGGGGCGGGGAGCTGTTTTTT.

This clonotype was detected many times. CDR3 sequence: CASSARAGTGELFF. The CDR3 DNA follows: TGCGCCAGCAGCGCCAGGGCAGGGACCGGGGAGCTGTTTTTT. The chain uses TRBV5-1 and TRBJ2-2, with TRBD1 as a possible D gene (5 bases). The ends were cut back, 4 bases at V and 5 bases at J, with 12 bases in the middle. This CDR3 has 14 residues. The germline CDR1 and CDR2 sequences are SGHRS and YFSETQ. Filled out from reference TRBV5-1 and TRBJ2-2, the complete variable domain reads KAGVTQTPRYLIKTRGQQVTLSCSPISGHRSVSWYQQTPGQGLQFLFEYFSETQRNKGNFPGRFSGRQFSNSRSEMNVSTLELGDSALYLCASSARAGTGELFFGEGSRLTVL.

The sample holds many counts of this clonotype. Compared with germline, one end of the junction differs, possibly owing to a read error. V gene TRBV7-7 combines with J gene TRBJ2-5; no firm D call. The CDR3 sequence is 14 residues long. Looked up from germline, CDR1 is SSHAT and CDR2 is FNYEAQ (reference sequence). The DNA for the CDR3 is TGTGCTAGCAGCTTAGACGGCACCCACGCGCCCCAGTACTTC. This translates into CASSLDGTHAPQYF.

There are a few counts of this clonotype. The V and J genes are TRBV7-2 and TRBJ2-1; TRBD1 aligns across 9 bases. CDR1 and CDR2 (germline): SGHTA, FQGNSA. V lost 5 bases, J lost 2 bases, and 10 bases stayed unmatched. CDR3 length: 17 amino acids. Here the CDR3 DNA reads TGTGCCAGCAGCCCCGGGACAGGGTTGGATCCCTACAATGAGCAGTTCTTC. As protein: CASSPGTGLDPYNEQFF.

CDR3 in amino acids: CAIRGENQETQYF. The CDR3, as DNA: TGTGCCATCAGGGGGGAAAACCAAGAGACCCAGTACTTC. The rearrangement links TRBV10-3 to TRBJ2-5; D tentatively fits TRBD1 or TRBD2 (5 bases each). Trimming took off 6 bases at V and 0 bases at J, with 8 bases between the two ends. Germline values: CDR1 ENHRY, CDR2 SYGVKD. This CDR3 is 13 amino acids long.

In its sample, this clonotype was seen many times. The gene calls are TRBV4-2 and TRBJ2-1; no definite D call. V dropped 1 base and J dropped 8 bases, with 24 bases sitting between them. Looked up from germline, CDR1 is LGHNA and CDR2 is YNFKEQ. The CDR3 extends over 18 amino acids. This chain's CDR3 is CASSQAYLTVVSSHEQFF. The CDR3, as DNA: TGTGCCAGCAGCCAAGCCTACCTGACGGTGGTTTCTAGTCATGAGCAGTTCTTC.

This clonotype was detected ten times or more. The CDR3 coding sequence is TGCGCCAGCAGTTCATTCCAAAATGAGCAGTTCTTC. Protein product: CASSSFQNEQFF. The V call is TRBV5-1, the J call TRBJ2-1; D not resolved. The CDR3 totals 12 residues. The V end was cut by 5 bases, the J end by 7 bases, with 10 bases between. In germline, CDR1 is SGHRS, CDR2 YFSETQ. Full variable domain (remainder filled in from reference TRBV5-1 and TRBJ2-1): KAGVTQTPRYLIKTRGQQVTLSCSPISGHRSVSWYQQTPGQGLQFLFEYFSETQRNKGNFPGRFSGRQFSNSRSEMNVSTLELGDSALYLCASSSFQNEQFFGPGTRLTVL.

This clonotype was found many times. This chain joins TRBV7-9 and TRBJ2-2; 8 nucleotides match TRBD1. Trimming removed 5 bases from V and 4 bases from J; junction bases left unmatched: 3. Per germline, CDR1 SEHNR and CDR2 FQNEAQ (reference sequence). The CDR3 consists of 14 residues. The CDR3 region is CASSEQGGTGELFF. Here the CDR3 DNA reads TGTGCCAGCAGCGAACAGGGGGGCACCGGGGAGCTGTTTTTT. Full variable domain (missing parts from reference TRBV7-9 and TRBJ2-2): DTGVSQNPRHKITKRGQNVTFRCDPISEHNRLYWYRQTLGQGPEFLTYFQNEAQLEKSRLLSDRFSAERPKGSFSTLEIQRTEQGDSAMYLCASSEQGGTGELFFGEGSRLTVL.

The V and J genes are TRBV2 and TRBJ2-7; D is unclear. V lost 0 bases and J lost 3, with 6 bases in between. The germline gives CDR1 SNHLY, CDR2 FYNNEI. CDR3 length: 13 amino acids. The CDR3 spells CASSEALGYEQYF. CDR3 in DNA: TGTGCCAGCAGTGAAGCGCTTGGCTACGAGCAGTACTTC. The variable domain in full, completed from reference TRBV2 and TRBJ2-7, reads EPEVTQTPSHQVTQMGQEVILRCVPISNHLYFYWYRQILGQKVEFLVSFYNNEISEKSEIFDDQFSVERPDGSNFTLKIRSTKLEDSAMYFCASSEALGYEQYFGPGTRLTVT.

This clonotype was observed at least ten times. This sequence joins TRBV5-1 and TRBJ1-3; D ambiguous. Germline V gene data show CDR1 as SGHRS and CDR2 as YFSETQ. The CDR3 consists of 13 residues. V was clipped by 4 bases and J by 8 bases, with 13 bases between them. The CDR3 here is CASSLEGLDTIYF. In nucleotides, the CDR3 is TGCGCCAGCAGCCTGGAGGGTCTGGACACCATATATTTT.

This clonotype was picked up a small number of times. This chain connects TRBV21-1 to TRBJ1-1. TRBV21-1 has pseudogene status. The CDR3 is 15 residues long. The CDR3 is CASSRGGEWGTEAFF. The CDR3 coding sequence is TGTGCCAGCAGCAGGGGAGGGGAGTGGGGCACTGAAGCTTTCTTT.

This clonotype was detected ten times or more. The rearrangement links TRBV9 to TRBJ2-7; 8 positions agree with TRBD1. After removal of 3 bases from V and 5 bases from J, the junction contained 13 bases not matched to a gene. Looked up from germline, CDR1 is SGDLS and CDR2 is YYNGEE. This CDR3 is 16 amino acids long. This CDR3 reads CASSGPGTGLSDEQYF. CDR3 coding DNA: TGTGCCAGCAGCGGTCCCGGGACAGGCTTAAGCGACGAGCAGTACTTC.

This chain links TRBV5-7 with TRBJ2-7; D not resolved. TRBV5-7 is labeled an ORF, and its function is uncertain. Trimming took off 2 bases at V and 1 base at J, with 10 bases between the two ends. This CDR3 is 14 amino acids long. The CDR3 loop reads CASSFPETSYEQYV. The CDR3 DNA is TGTGCCAGCAGCTTCCCAGAGACGTCCTACGAGCAGTACGTC.

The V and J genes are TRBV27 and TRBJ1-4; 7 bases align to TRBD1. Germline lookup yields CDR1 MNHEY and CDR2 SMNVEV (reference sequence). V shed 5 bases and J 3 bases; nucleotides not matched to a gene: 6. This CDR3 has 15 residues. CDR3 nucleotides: TGTGCCAGCAGTACTTTACAGGGGCCTAATGAAAAACTGTTTTTT. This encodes CASSTLQGPNEKLFF.

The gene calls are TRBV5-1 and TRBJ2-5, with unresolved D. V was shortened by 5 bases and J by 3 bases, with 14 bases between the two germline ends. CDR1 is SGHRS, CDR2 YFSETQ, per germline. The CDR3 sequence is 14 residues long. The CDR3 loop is CASSFSAVKETQYF. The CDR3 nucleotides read TGCGCCAGCAGTTTTTCAGCCGTAAAAGAGACCCAGTACTTC.

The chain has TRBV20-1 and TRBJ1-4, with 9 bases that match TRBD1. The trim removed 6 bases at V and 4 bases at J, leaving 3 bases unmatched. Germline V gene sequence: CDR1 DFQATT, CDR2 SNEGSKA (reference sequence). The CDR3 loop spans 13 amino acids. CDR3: CSAQDRGNEKLFF. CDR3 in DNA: TGCAGTGCCCAGGACAGGGGTAATGAAAAACTGTTTTTT.

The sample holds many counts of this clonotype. The CDR3 sequence: CASSPGQGGYEQFF. CDR3 nucleotide sequence: TGCGCCAGCAGCCCCGGACAGGGGGGCTATGAGCAGTTCTTC. The V gene is TRBV5-1, the J gene TRBJ2-1; 10 bases are a match to TRBD1. CDR3 length: 14 residues. V lost 4 bases to trimming and J lost 8 bases; unmatched junction nucleotides: 6. Germline V gene lookup returns CDR1 SGHRS and CDR2 YFSETQ.

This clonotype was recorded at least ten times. Written as DNA, the CDR3 is TGTGCCAGCAGCTTGATTGGGGAGCAGTTCTTC. It encodes CASSLIGEQFF. The V call is TRBV7-3, the J call TRBJ2-1; D not certain. V was pared by 3 bases and J by 10 bases, with 7 bases between. CDR3 size: 11 residues. Germline assignment: CDR1 SGHTA and CDR2 FQGTGA.

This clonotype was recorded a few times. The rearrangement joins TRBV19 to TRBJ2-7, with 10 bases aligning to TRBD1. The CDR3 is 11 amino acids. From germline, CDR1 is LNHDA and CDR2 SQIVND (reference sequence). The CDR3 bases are TGCGACCGGGACAGGGGCTACGAGCAGTACGTC. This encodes CDRDRGYEQYV.

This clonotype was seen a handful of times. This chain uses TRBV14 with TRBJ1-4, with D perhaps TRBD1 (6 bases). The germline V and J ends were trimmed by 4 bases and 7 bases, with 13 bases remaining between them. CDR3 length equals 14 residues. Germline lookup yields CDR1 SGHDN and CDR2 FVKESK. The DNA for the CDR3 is TGTGCCAGCAGCCGCAGGGGAAGGGGTGAAAAACTGTTTTTT. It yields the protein CASSRRGRGEKLFF.

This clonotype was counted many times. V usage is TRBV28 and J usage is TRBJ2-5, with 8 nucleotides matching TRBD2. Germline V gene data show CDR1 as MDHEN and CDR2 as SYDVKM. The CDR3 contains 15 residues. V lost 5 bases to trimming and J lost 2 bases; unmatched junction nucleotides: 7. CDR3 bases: TGTGCCAGCAGTCGCCCGGCTAGCGGGCAAGAGACCCAGTACTTC. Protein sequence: CASSRPASGQETQYF.

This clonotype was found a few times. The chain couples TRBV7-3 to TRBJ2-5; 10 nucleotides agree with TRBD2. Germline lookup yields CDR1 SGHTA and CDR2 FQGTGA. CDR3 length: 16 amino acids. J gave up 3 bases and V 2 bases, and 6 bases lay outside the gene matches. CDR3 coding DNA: TGTGCCAGCAGCTTAGTGTCTAGCGGGGGCGAAGAGACCCAGTACTTC. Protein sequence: CASSLVSSGGEETQYF.

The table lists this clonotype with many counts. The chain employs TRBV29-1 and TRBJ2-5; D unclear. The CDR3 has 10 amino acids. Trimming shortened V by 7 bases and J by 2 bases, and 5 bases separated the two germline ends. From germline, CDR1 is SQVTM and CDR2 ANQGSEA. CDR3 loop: CSGLQETQYF. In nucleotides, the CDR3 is TGCAGCGGATTACAAGAGACCCAGTACTTC.

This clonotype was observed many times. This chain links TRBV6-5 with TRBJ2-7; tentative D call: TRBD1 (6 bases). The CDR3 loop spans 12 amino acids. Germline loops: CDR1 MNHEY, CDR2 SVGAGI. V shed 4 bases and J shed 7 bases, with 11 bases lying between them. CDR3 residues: CASSSAGAEQYF. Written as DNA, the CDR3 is TGTGCCAGCAGTTCCGCAGGGGCGGAGCAGTACTTC.

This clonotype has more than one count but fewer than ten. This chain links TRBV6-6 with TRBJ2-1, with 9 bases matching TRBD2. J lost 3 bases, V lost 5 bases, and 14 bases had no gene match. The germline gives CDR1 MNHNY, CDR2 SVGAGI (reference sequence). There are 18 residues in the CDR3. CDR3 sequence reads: CASSPRAGGGGVYNEQFF. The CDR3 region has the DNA TGTGCCAGCAGTCCCCGCGCGGGGGGCGGGGGGGTCTACAATGAGCAGTTCTTC.